These 14 T cell receptor beta chains were sequenced from one sample in a study of T cells in Graves' hyperthyroidism and ophthalmopathy. Regions amplified from RNA transcripts were the TCR beta CDR3 regions. The HTBI primer set served for first-round RT-PCR of the TCR CDR3. TCRdb re-derived calls from the multiplex PCR reads in MiXCR, one entry per CDR3 protein. The sample carries hundreds of thousands of distinct CDR3 sequences, 14% to 15% recorded once. Material for sequencing was blood. These receptors all stem from a woman aged 40 to 49 with Graves' ophthalmopathy.

This clonotype showed up many times. The chain couples TRBV5-1 to TRBJ1-2, with TRBD1 matching over 7 bases. After removal of 0 bases from V and 4 bases from J, the junction contained 6 bases not matched to a gene. The CDR3 extends over 15 amino acids. CDR1 and CDR2 (germline): SGHRS, YFSETQ. CDR3 DNA sequence: TGCGCCAGCAGCTTGGAAGGGGGCGTCGGCTATGGCTACACCTTC. Translating it yields CASSLEGGVGYGYTF.

This clonotype was seen ten or more times. The V and J genes are TRBV18 and TRBJ2-7; no definite D call. CDR1 is KGHSH and CDR2 is LQKENI in the germline V gene. This CDR3 has 13 residues. The germline V and J ends were trimmed by 2 bases and 6 bases, with 11 bases remaining between them. The CDR3 DNA reads as TGTGCCAGCTCACCAGGGCATGGGATCGAGCAGTACTTC. Residues: CASSPGHGIEQYF.

This clonotype showed up many times. The V gene is TRBV6-2 or TRBV6-3, the J gene TRBJ2-7; 7 bases map to TRBD1. Germline V gene lookup returns CDR1 MNHEY and CDR2 SVGEGT. The CDR3 has 15 residues. With 7 bases clipped from V and 2 bases from J, the junction kept 11 bases outside the gene matches. The CDR3 loop is CASTPETGRAYEQYF. In nucleotides, the CDR3 is TGTGCCAGCACCCCTGAGACAGGGCGCGCCTACGAGCAGTACTTC.

Ten or more counts support this clonotype. The V gene is TRBV2, the J gene TRBJ2-5; 9 bases match TRBD1. After removal of 7 bases from V and 5 bases from J, the junction contained 5 bases not matched to a gene. Germline loops: CDR1 SNHLY, CDR2 FYNNEI. The CDR3 covers 13 residues. The DNA of the CDR3 is TGTGCCAGCAAAAGGGACAGGGTGGAGACCCAGTACTTC. Translated: CASKRDRVETQYF. Supplemented by reference TRBV2 and TRBJ2-5, the full variable domain reads EPEVTQTPSHQVTQMGQEVILRCVPISNHLYFYWYRQILGQKVEFLVSFYNNEISEKSEIFDDQFSVERPDGSNFTLKIRSTKLEDSAMYFCASKRDRVETQYFGPGTRLLVL.

In this sample, this clonotype turned up many times. The chain couples TRBV4-1 to TRBJ1-1; D may be TRBD1 (5 bases). The CDR3 totals 17 residues. CDR1 and CDR2 (germline): MGHRA, YSYEKL. V lost 1 base and J 1 base, leaving 16 bases between the germline ends. The CDR3 nucleotides are TGCGCCAGCAGCCAAGTTCGGGGCGGCGAGGGGAACACTGAAGCTTTCTTT. Protein product: CASSQVRGGEGNTEAFF.

This clonotype came up a few times. The V gene is TRBV28, the J gene TRBJ1-2; a weak D match, TRBD1 (6 bases). CDR1 MDHEN and CDR2 SYDVKM come from the germline V gene. The V gene lost 2 bases and the J gene lost 7 bases, with 11 bases spanning the gap. CDR3 length equals 13 residues. The CDR3 coding sequence is TGTGCCAGCAGTTTACAGACAGGAGGTGGCTACACCTTC. Residues: CASSLQTGGGYTF.

This clonotype was seen at least ten times. This chain joins TRBV27 and TRBJ2-3; D is undetermined. The CDR3 is 15 residues long. CDR1 MNHEY and CDR2 SMNVEV come from the germline V gene (reference sequence). Trimming shortened V by 5 bases and J by 2 bases, and 14 bases separated the two germline ends. CDR3 sequence reads: CASSPDFRYTDTQYF. DNA for the CDR3: TGTGCCAGCAGTCCCGACTTTCGATACACAGATACGCAGTATTTT.

V and J are TRBV28 and TRBJ1-6; TRBD1 might be the D (5 bases). The V end was cut by 6 bases, the J end by 10 bases, with 19 bases between. This CDR3 comprises 15 residues. CDR1 and CDR2 from the germline V gene are MDHEN and SYDVKM. The CDR3 reads CASSRSRDVGSPLHF. DNA for the CDR3: TGTGCCAGCAGCAGAAGCCGGGACGTCGGGTCACCCCTCCACTTT.

This clonotype was seen repeatedly, ten times or more. V and J are TRBV6-2 or TRBV6-3 and TRBJ2-7; perhaps TRBD1 as D (6 bases). Germline CDR1 and CDR2: MNHEY and SVGEGT. The CDR3 consists of 13 residues. The V end was cut by 5 bases, the J end by 2 bases, with 10 bases between. The CDR3 is CASSRTETYEQYF. The CDR3 region has the DNA TGTGCCAGCAGTCGGACAGAAACCTACGAGCAGTACTTC.

Many counts were recorded for this clonotype. A junction boundary mismatches the germline segment, possibly from a read error. V is TRBV6-2 or TRBV6-3 and J is TRBJ1-1, with unresolved D. CDR1 is MNHEY and CDR2 is SVGEGT in the germline V gene. The length of the CDR3 is 13 residues. CDR3 DNA sequence: TGTGCCAGCAGTTACAGGGAGCTCACTGAAACTTTCTTT. As protein: CASSYRELTETFF.

The chain links TRBV27 to TRBJ2-5, with a weak D call TRBD2 (6 bases). The CDR3 contains 14 residues. Germline values: CDR1 MNHEY, CDR2 SMNVEV (reference sequence). Trimming took 6 bases from V and 4 from J, leaving 15 bases between them. As DNA, the CDR3 is TGTGCCAGCAGGGCTGGGGCCGGGGGAGAGACCCAGTACTTC. Residues: CASRAGAGGETQYF.

The chain uses TRBV6-2 or TRBV6-3 and TRBJ1-1, with D possibly TRBD1 on 5 matching bases. This CDR3 is 16 amino acids long. V lost 11 bases to trimming and J lost 3 bases, with 25 bases between them. Germline loops: CDR1 MNHEY, CDR2 SVGEGT. The CDR3 loop reads CACYPYPGRQHTEAFF. CDR3 bases: TGTGCCTGTTACCCTTATCCGGGGCGGCAGCACACTGAAGCTTTCTTT.

The sample holds many counts of this clonotype. The V call is TRBV7-2, the J call TRBJ2-5; D ambiguous. The CDR3 contains 13 residues. Between the trimmed V and J ends, which lost 8 bases and 5 bases, there was a span of 15 bases. Germline CDR1 SGHTA, CDR2 FQGNSA. The CDR3 is CASRPEVQETQYF. In DNA form, the CDR3 reads TGTGCCAGCCGCCCGGAAGTTCAGGAGACCCAGTACTTC.

The chain is built from TRBV29-1 and TRBJ2-2; TRBD2 agrees at 7 bases. Germline V gene lookup returns CDR1 SQVTM and CDR2 ANQGSEA. V shed 2 bases and J 1 base; nucleotides not matched to a gene: 7. CDR3 length equals 16 residues. The CDR3 sequence: CSVELWEGRNTGELFF. Here the CDR3 DNA reads TGCAGCGTTGAACTGTGGGAGGGCCGGAACACCGGGGAGCTGTTTTTT.